The clone carrying this T cell receptor (beta chain) was observed at least ten times. TCR beta CDR3 region amplification was performed from RNA transcripts. HTBI primers were employed in a first-round RT-PCR of the TCR CDR3. In TCRdb, the multiplex PCR reads were re-called with MiXCR into one record per CDR3 protein. Of about 300,000 distinct CDR3 sequences in the sample, 13% were seen once. This entry comes from a study of T cells in Graves' hyperthyroidism and ophthalmopathy. About the research overall: Blood from the periphery was taken at initial diagnosis, before any treatment.

Germline CDR1 is LGHDT and CDR2 is YNNKEL (reference sequence). The CDR3 is made up of 13 amino acids. Between the trimmed V and J ends, which lost 1 base and 9 bases, there was a span of 11 bases. Each patient was aged 18 to 65 and had newly diagnosed hyperthyroidism of under 2 months' duration. Uncontrolled infection, other autoimmune disease, pregnancy or lactation excluded patients. For the diagnoses, clinical symptoms, serum thyroxine and TRAb, thyroid ultrasound and orbital computed tomography were used. This chain links TRBV3-1 with TRBJ2-3; tentatively, D is TRBD2 (5 bases). Sequencing was done on a sample of blood. This TCR was sampled from a woman aged 30 to 39 with Graves' hyperthyroidism that later progressed to Graves' ophthalmopathy. The CDR3 reads CASSQVREGTQYF. The CDR3 DNA is TGTGCCAGCAGCCAAGTCCGGGAAGGCACGCAGTATTTT.